The 21 T cell receptor beta chains reported below all come from one sample, sequenced in a study of cytomegalovirus exposure and HLA in healthy donors (dated by TCRdb to 2015 to 2018). Library preparation used the immunoSEQ multiplex PCR assay. Here the immuneACCESS table is served through TCRdb, limited to in-frame sequences with V and J called. Missing clones are a known gap in these copies; in checked studies unresolved V genes cover under half, and the rest lacks a known reason. The sample table holds about 220,000 clones, of which over 80% were seen once. The ten largest clones represent over 13% of the sample. Input material: PBMCs. Source of these receptors: a woman in her twenties or thirties in good health and CMV-seropositive.

The chain joins TRBV27 to TRBJ1-1, with D unresolved. Germline lookup yields CDR1 MNHEY and CDR2 SMNVEV (reference sequence). Trimming left V 5 bases short and J 0 bases short, with 4 bases between. CDR3 length: 12 residues. CDR3 bases: TGTGCCAGCAGTGACATGAACACTGAAGCTTTCTTT. Amino acids: CASSDMNTEAFF.

The chain recombines TRBV29-1 with TRBJ1-1; no clear D gene. Germline loops: CDR1 SQVTM, CDR2 ANQGSEA. V was trimmed by 1 base and J by 4 bases, leaving 7 bases between them. This CDR3 region has 12 residues. The CDR3 sequence: CSVEVDSTEAFF. Written as DNA, the CDR3 is TGCAGCGTTGAAGTGGATAGCACTGAAGCTTTCTTT. Full variable domain (outside the CDR3, taken from reference TRBV29-1 and TRBJ1-1): SAVISQKPSRDICQRGTSLTIQCQVDSQVTMMFWYRQQPGQSLTLIATANQGSEATYESGFVIDKFPISRPNLTFSTLTVSNMSPEDSSIYLCSVEVDSTEAFFGQGTRLTVV.

This clone appeared a few times. The rearrangement uses TRBV5-4 and TRBJ1-2; 9 nucleotides agree with TRBD1. The CDR3 extends over 15 amino acids. The ends lost 1 base at V and 4 bases at J; junction bases unmatched: 5. The germline gives CDR1 SGHNT, CDR2 YYREEE (reference sequence). CDR3 bases: TGTGCCAGCAGCTTGCCGGGACAGGGCATCTATGGCTACACCTTC. Amino acids: CASSLPGQGIYGYTF.

The rearrangement joins TRBV5-8 to TRBJ1-1; no clear D gene. The V end was cut by 5 bases, the J end by 6 bases, with 14 bases between. Per the germline V gene, CDR1 is SGHTS and CDR2 is YDEGEE. This CDR3 contains 13 residues. CDR3 nucleotide sequence: TGTGCCAGCAGATCATCCGTGGTCCCTGAAGCTTTCTTT. Translating it yields CASRSSVVPEAFF.

This clone appeared many times. V gene TRBV4-3 combines with J gene TRBJ1-2; a possible D gene is TRBD1 (6 bases). Trimming removed 0 bases from V and 4 bases from J, with 15 bases in between. Per the germline V gene, CDR1 is LGHNA and CDR2 is YSLEER. The CDR3 extends over 16 amino acids. DNA of the CDR3: TGCGCCAGCAGCCAAGATCGGGGCAGGGGATTCTATGGCTACACCTTC. It encodes CASSQDRGRGFYGYTF.

This chain connects TRBV4-2 to TRBJ2-4; possibly TRBD1 for D (5 bases). V was trimmed by 4 bases and J by 6 bases, leaving 10 bases between them. This CDR3 has 13 amino acids. Germline CDR1 LGHNA, CDR2 YNFKEQ. CDR3: CASSPAQGNIQYF. The CDR3 DNA reads as TGTGCCAGCAGCCCGGCCCAGGGAAACATTCAGTACTTC.

The genes are TRBV13 and TRBJ2-7, with 10 bases matching TRBD2. The CDR3 covers 17 residues. Trimming cost V 0 bases and J 2 bases; bases outside gene matches: 7. Germline V CDR1 and CDR2: PRHDT, FYEKMQ (reference sequence). The DNA for the CDR3 is TGTGCCAGCAGCTTAGGCATAGCGGGAGGTGGCACCTACGAGCAGTACTTC. This codes for CASSLGIAGGGTYEQYF.

The chain has TRBV30 and TRBJ2-2, with TRBD1 identical over 7 bases. The CDR3 extends over 15 amino acids. V shed 4 bases and J 6 bases; nucleotides not matched to a gene: 11. Germline V lookup: CDR1 GTSNPN, CDR2 SVGIG (reference sequence). For the CDR3, the DNA is TGTGCCTGGACGCCGGCCGGGACAGCCCCCGGGGAGCTGTTTTTT. Amino acid sequence: CAWTPAGTAPGELFF.

The V call is TRBV18, the J call TRBJ1-1; perhaps TRBD1 as D (6 bases). This CDR3 has 13 residues. Trimming pared 0 bases from V and 5 bases from J, leaving 7 bases between. Looked up from germline, CDR1 is KGHSH and CDR2 is LQKENI. The CDR3 region has the DNA TGTGCCAGCTCACCACCGGGACATACTGAAGCTTTCTTT. Translating gives CASSPPGHTEAFF.

This chain connects TRBV5-1 to TRBJ2-3, with 12 bases lining up with TRBD2. Germline CDR1 reads SGHRS; CDR2 reads YFSETQ. The CDR3 length is 16 residues. J gave up 3 bases and V 2 bases, and 4 bases lay outside the gene matches. CDR3 protein: CASSFPTSGGTDTQYF. In nucleotides, the CDR3 is TGCGCCAGCAGCTTCCCGACTAGCGGGGGTACAGATACGCAGTATTTT.

The rearrangement uses TRBV30 and TRBJ1-2, with TRBD1 matching 10 bases. CDR1 and CDR2 (germline): GTSNPN, SVGIG (reference sequence). The V gene end was trimmed by 1 base and the J gene end by 1 base; junction bases not matched to a gene: 0. This CDR3 region has 14 residues. Here the CDR3 reads CAWSGDRGNYGYTF. CDR3 nucleotide sequence: TGTGCCTGGAGTGGGGACAGGGGTAACTATGGCTACACCTTC.

The DNA of the CDR3 is TGCAGCGTGGCTTGGGCTAGCGGGAGTGTCCAAGAGACCCAGTACTTC. Protein: CSVAWASGSVQETQYF. This chain uses TRBV29-1 with TRBJ2-5, with TRBD2 matching over 10 bases. The CDR3 is 16 amino acids. The ends lost 6 bases at V and 1 base at J; junction bases unmatched: 11. CDR1 is SQVTM and CDR2 is ANQGSEA in the germline V gene. Drawing the rest from reference TRBV29-1 and TRBJ2-5, the complete variable domain is SAVISQKPSRDICQRGTSLTIQCQVDSQVTMMFWYRQQPGQSLTLIATANQGSEATYESGFVIDKFPISRPNLTFSTLTVSNMSPEDSSIYLCSVAWASGSVQETQYFGPGTRLLVL.

The gene calls are TRBV6-6 and TRBJ2-1, with 8 bases lining up with TRBD1. The CDR3 length is 14 residues. Germline-derived CDR1 and CDR2 are MNHNY and SVGAGI (reference sequence). V shed 7 bases, J shed 5 bases, and the junction held 7 bases outside the gene matches. The CDR3 is CASTRQGLNNEQFF. The CDR3 nucleotides are TGTGCCAGCACCCGACAGGGGCTAAACAATGAGCAGTTCTTC.

This chain uses TRBV6-1 with TRBJ2-1; no firm D call. The CDR3 extends over 16 amino acids. CDR1 is MNHNS, CDR2 SASEGT, per germline. V lost 1 base and J 0 bases, leaving 10 bases between the germline ends. The CDR3 region is CASSEVRARSYNEQFF. CDR3 nucleotide sequence: TGTGCCAGCAGTGAAGTAAGGGCTCGCTCCTACAATGAGCAGTTCTTC.

This clone was seen only a few times. The rearrangement links TRBV2 to TRBJ2-7, with TRBD2 as a possible D gene (5 bases). The CDR3 is made up of 14 amino acids. Trimming removed 5 bases at V and 7 bases at J, with 18 bases between. Germline V CDR1 and CDR2: SNHLY, FYNNEI. The CDR3 nucleotides are TGTGCCAGCAGTCTCATCTTCCTCCGAGGGGAGCAGTACTTC. This translates into CASSLIFLRGEQYF.

This clone was detected only a few times. Distinct nucleotide sequences in the sample also encode this CDR3. The V gene is TRBV27, the J gene TRBJ2-7; D is perhaps TRBD2 (6 bases). This CDR3 is built from 12 residues. Trimming stripped 2 bases from V and 6 bases from J, with 8 bases between. Germline V gene data show CDR1 as MNHEY and CDR2 as SMNVEV (reference sequence). The CDR3 nucleotides read TGTGCCAGCAGTTTAGGGGGGTTCGAGCAGTACTTC. Translation gives CASSLGGFEQYF.

In this sample, this clone turned up once. The chain carries TRBV27 and TRBJ2-7; D perhaps matches TRBD2 (7 bases). V shed 9 bases and J shed 4 bases, with 16 bases lying between them. The germline V gene encodes CDR1 MNHEY and CDR2 SMNVEV (reference sequence). The CDR3 sequence is 13 residues long. CDR3 in amino acids: CASQIGGAYEQYF. DNA of the CDR3: TGTGCCAGTCAAATTGGGGGGGCTTACGAGCAGTACTTC.

This chain joins TRBV7-9 and TRBJ2-5, with 8 nucleotides matching TRBD2. The CDR3 sequence is 14 residues long. The V gene end was trimmed by 5 bases and the J gene end by 7 bases; junction bases not matched to a gene: 9. Germline assignment: CDR1 SEHNR and CDR2 FQNEAQ (reference sequence). CDR3 sequence: CASSPSAGVGTQYF. CDR3 coding DNA: TGTGCCAGCAGCCCATCAGCGGGAGTGGGGACCCAGTACTTC.

The chain employs TRBV7-9 and TRBJ2-7; no reliable D call. Germline values: CDR1 SEHNR, CDR2 FQNEAQ (reference sequence). Trimming took 7 bases from V and 5 from J, leaving 12 bases between them. This CDR3 is built from 12 residues. CDR3 DNA sequence: TGTGCCAGCACCCTCTTCGGTAACGAGCAGTACTTC. This encodes CASTLFGNEQYF.

This clone has just one count. This chain links TRBV19 with TRBJ1-5, with D maybe TRBD1 (5 bases). The CDR3 is made up of 14 amino acids. The V end was cut by 3 bases, the J end by 4 bases, with 10 bases between. Germline CDR1 and CDR2: LNHDA and SQIVND (reference sequence). The CDR3 spells CASSMGTGNQPQHF. Here the CDR3 DNA reads TGTGCCAGTAGTATGGGGACGGGGAATCAGCCCCAGCATTTT. Full variable domain (missing parts from reference TRBV19 and TRBJ1-5): DGGITQSPKYLFRKEGQNVTLSCEQNLNHDAMYWYRQDPGQGLRLIYYSQIVNDFQKGDIAEGYSVSREKKESFPLTVTSAQKNPTAFYLCASSMGTGNQPQHFGDGTRLSIL.

The rearrangement links TRBV2 to TRBJ1-5, with TRBD1 as a possible D gene (5 bases). CDR1 SNHLY and CDR2 FYNNEI come from the germline V gene. The germline V and J ends were trimmed by 7 bases and 4 bases, with 14 bases remaining between them. The CDR3 runs to 14 residues. The CDR3, as DNA: TGTGCCAGCAACACGGGGGGGGGAAATCAGCCCCAGCATTTT. This sequence encodes CASNTGGGNQPQHF.